This T cell receptor (beta chain) was profiled in a study of multiple sclerosis patients with progressive multifocal leukoencephalopathy. Method: immunoSEQ multiplex PCR; TCRdb's copy keeps in-frame clones and lacks some. The repertoire holds roughly 34,000 clones, with about 90% as singletons. Time point reported: time of PML onset. CDR1 and CDR2 from the germline V gene are SGHAT and FQNNGV. The V end was cut by 4 bases, the J end by 6 bases, with 19 bases between. This CDR3 contains 16 residues. The material was PBMCs, obtained from a patient treated with natalizumab. This receptor was taken from a human donor with progressive multifocal leukoencephalopathy. The chain recombines TRBV11-2 with TRBJ2-1, with a possible D match to TRBD1 (6 bases). The CDR3 sequence: CASSSPSAQGLNEQFF. DNA for the CDR3: TGTGCCAGCAGCTCCCCGTCGGCACAGGGTCTCAATGAGCAGTTCTTC.